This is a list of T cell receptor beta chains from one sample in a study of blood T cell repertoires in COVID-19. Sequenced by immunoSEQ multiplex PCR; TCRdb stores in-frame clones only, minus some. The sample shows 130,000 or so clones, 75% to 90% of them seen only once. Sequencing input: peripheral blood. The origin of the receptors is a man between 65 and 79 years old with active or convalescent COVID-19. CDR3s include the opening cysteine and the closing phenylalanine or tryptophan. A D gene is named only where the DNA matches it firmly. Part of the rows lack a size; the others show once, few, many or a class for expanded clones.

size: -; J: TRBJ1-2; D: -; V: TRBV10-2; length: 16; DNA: TGCGCCAGCAGGGGGATGGAGGCGGGAGTTGAGTATGGCTACACCTTC; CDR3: CASRGMEAGVEYGYTF
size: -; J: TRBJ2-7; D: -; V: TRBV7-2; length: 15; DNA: TGTGCCAGCAGCCCCGCCGGGAAGACGTCCTACGAGCAGTACTTC; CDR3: CASSPAGKTSYEQYF
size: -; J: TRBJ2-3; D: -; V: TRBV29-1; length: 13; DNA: TGCAGCGTTGAAGATTGGAGGAGCGATACGCAGTATTTT; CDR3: CSVEDWRSDTQYF
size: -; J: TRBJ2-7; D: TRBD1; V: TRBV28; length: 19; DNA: TGTGCCAGCAGTCCCCAACTTATTCTCGGGACAGCCGAGGCCTACGAGCAGTACTTC; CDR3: CASSPQLILGTAEAYEQYF
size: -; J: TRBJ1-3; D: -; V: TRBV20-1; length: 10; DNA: TGCAGTGCTAGCCTAAACACCATATATTTT; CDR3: CSASLNTIYF
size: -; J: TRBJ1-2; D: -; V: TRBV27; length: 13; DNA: TGTGCCAGCAGTTCTCTTCGCGACAATGGCTACACCTTC; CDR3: CASSSLRDNGYTF
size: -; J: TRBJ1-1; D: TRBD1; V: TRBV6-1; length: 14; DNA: TGTGCCAGCAGTGGACAGGGATTCGGCACTGAAGCTTTCTTT; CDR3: CASSGQGFGTEAFF
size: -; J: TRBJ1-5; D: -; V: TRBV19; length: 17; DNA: TGTGCCAGTCTAAAGGTCGGGAAACCTGGAGGCAATCAGCCCCAGCATTTT; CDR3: CASLKVGKPGGNQPQHF
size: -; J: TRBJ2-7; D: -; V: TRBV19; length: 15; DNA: TGTGCCAGTAGTACTAATACCGGGAGCTCCTACGAGCAGTACTTC; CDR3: CASSTNTGSSYEQYF
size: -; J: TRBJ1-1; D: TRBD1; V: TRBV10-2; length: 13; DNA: TGCGCCAGCGGGGACAGGGGTTTGACTGAAGCTTTCTTT; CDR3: CASGDRGLTEAFF
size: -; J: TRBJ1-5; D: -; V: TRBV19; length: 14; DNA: TGTGCCAGTAGTACGGACTTTAGCAATCAGCCCCAGCATTTT; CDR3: CASSTDFSNQPQHF
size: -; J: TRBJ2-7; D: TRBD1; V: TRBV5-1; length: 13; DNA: TGCGCCAGCAGCCTCAACGTGGGGACAGACCAGTACTTC; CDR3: CASSLNVGTDQYF
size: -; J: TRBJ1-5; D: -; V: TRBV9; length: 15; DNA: TGTGCCAGCAGCGCCACAGGGACCCGCAATCAGCCCCAGCATTTT; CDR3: CASSATGTRNQPQHF
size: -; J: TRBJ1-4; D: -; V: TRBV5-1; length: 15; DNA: TGCGCCAGCAGCTCCCAGGATGGGACTAATGAAAAACTGTTTTTT; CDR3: CASSSQDGTNEKLFF
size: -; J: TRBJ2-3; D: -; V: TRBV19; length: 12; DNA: TGTGCCAGTAATCCTGGGGGGGATACGCAGTATTTT; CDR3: CASNPGGDTQYF
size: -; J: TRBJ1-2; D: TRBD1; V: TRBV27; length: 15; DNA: TGTGCCAGCAGTTATCGGGGACAGGGAAACTATGGCTACACCTTC; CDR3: CASSYRGQGNYGYTF
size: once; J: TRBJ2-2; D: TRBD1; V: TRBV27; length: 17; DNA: TGTGCCAGCCGTATCGACAGGGGGTACGGTACCACCGGGGAGCTGTTTTTT; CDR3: CASRIDRGYGTTGELFF
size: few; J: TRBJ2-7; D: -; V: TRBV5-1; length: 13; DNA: TGCGCCAGCAGCTTGCCACAGGGCTCCGAGCAGTACTTC; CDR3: CASSLPQGSEQYF
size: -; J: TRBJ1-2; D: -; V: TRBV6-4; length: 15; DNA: TGTGCCAGCAGTGACACCTCCAGGGAAAGAAATGGCTACACCTTC; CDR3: CASSDTSRERNGYTF
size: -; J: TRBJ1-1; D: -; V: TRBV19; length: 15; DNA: TGTGCCAGTAGTGCGACCGGGACAAAGAACACTGAAGCTTTCTTT; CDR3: CASSATGTKNTEAFF
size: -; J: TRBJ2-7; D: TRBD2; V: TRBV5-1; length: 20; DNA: TGCGCCAGCAGCCTCAAGGTTAGCGGGATAACCTACGGCTCGTTCTACGAGCAGTACTTC; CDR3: CASSLKVSGITYGSFYEQYF
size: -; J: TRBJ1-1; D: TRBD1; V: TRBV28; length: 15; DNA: TGTGCCAGCAGTTCAGGACAGGGGGCCAGCACTGAAGCTTTCTTT; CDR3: CASSSGQGASTEAFF
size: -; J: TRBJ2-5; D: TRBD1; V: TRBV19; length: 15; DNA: TGTGCCAGTAGTGATCGGACAGGGGGCAGAGAGACCCAGTACTTC; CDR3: CASSDRTGGRETQYF
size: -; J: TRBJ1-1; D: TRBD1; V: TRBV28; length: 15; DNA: TGTGCCAGCAGGGCTTCTGGACAGGGGGGCACTGAAGCTTTCTTT; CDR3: CASRASGQGGTEAFF
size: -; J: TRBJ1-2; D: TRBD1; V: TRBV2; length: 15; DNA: TGTGCCAGCAGCCCGGGACAGGGGGGCGACTATGGCTACACCTTC; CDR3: CASSPGQGGDYGYTF
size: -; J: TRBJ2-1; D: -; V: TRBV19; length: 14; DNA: TGTGCCAGTAAAGTAGGGGACTTCTACAATGAGCAGTTCTTC; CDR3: CASKVGDFYNEQFF
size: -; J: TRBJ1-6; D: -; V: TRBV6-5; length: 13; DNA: TGTGCCAGCAGGAATAAAGCGGGTTCACCCCTCCACTTT; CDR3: CASRNKAGSPLHF
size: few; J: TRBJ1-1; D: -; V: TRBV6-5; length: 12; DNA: TGTGCCAGCAGACCCTATTACACTGAAGCTTTCTTT; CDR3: CASRPYYTEAFF
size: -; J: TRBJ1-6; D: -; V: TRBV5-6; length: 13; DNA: TGTGCCAGCAGCGGGGCTGGGAATTCACCCCTCCACTTT; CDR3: CASSGAGNSPLHF
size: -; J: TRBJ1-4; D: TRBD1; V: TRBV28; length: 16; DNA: TGTGCCAGTACTCGGGACAGGGTCTCAACTAATGAAAAACTGTTTTTT; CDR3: CASTRDRVSTNEKLFF
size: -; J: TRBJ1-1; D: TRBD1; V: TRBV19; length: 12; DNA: TGTGCCAGTCATCAGGGGGCGAGTGAAGCTTTCTTT; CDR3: CASHQGASEAFF
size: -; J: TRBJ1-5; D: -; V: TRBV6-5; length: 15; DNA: TGTGCCAGCAGTTACTCGGGGGGTGTGGGTCAGCCCCAGCATTTT; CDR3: CASSYSGGVGQPQHF
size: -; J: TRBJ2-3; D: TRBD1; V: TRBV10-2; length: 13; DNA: TGCGCCAGCAGTGAACAGGGGGCAGATACGCAGTATTTT; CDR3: CASSEQGADTQYF
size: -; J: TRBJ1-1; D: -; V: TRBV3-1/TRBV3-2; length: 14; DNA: TGTGCCAGCAGCCAAGAGGGGGGGGCCACTGAAGCTTTCTTT; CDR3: CASSQEGGATEAFF
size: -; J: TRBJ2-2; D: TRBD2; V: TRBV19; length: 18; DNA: TGTGCCAGTCTTGCCCCGGGACTAGCGGGAGGTAACACCGGGGAGCTGTTTTTT; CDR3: CASLAPGLAGGNTGELFF
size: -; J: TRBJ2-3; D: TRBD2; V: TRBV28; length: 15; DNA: TGTGCCAGCAGTTTAACGGGAGGCGGAAGAGATACGCAGTATTTT; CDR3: CASSLTGGGRDTQYF
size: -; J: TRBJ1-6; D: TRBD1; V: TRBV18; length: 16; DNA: TGTGCCAGCTCACCACCCCTGACAGGGACGCATTCACCCCTCCACTTT; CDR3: CASSPPLTGTHSPLHF
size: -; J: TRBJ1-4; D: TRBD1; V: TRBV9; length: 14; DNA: TGTGCCAGCGGAGCGGGGACAGGGGATGAAAAACTGTTTTTT; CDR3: CASGAGTGDEKLFF
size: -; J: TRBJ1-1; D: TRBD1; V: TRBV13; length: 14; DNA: TGCGGCACCGTGGCAGGGGGCCTTAGCGCTGAAGCTTTCTTT; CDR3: CGTVAGGLSAEAFF
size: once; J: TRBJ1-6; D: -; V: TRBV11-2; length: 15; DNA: TGTGCCAGCAGCGCCGGACAGCAACCTAATTCACCCCTCCACTTT; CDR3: CASSAGQQPNSPLHF
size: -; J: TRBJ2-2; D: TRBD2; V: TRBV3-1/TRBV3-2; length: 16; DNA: TGTGCCAGCAGCCCCCCTGCGGGAGGAAAGACCGGGGAGCTGTTTTTT; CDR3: CASSPPAGGKTGELFF
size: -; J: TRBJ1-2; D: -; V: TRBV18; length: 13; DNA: TGTGCCAGCTCGCCGGACATACCCCGGGAGGACACCTTC; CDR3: CASSPDIPREDTF
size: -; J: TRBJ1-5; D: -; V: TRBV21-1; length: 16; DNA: TGTGCCAGCAGCTCCTGGGGCCTCCAAGGCAATCAGCCCCAGCATTTT; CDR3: CASSSWGLQGNQPQHF
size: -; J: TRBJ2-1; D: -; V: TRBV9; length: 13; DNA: TGTGCCAGCAGCGTAGGTCTAGGGGGTGAGCAGTTCTTC; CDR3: CASSVGLGGEQFF
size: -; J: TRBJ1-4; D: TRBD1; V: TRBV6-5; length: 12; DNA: TGTGCCAGCAGTACCACAGGGGGGAAACTGTTTTTT; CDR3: CASSTTGGKLFF
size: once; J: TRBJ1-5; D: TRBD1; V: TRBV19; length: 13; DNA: TGTGCCAGTAGCGGACAGGGTGATCAGCCCCAGCATTTT; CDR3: CASSGQGDQPQHF
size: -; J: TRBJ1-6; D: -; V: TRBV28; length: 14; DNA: TGTGCCAGCAGTTTAGGGGGCGAGAATTCACCCCTCCACTTT; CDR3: CASSLGGENSPLHF
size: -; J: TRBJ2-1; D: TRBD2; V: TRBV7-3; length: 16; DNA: TGTGCCAGCAGCCCCATGGGAGCGGGAGGGCCAGTTGAGCAGTTCTTC; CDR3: CASSPMGAGGPVEQFF
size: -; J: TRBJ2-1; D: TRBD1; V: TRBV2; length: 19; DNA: TGTGCCAGCAGAGCCCTATTCGGACAGGGAAAGAGCTCCTACAATGAGCAGTTCTTC; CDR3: CASRALFGQGKSSYNEQFF
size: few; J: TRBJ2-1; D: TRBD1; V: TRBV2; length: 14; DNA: TGTGCCAGTAAGGGGGCGTTATCCTACAATGAGCAGTTCTTC; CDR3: CASKGALSYNEQFF
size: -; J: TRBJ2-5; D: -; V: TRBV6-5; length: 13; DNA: TGTGCCAGCAGCAGAGACCGGGGAGAGACCCAGTACTTC; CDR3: CASSRDRGETQYF
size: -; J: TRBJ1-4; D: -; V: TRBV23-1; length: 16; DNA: TGCGCCAGCAATCTCGATCTAGGGGTTTTGTCGGCAAAACTGTTTTTT; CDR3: CASNLDLGVLSAKLFF
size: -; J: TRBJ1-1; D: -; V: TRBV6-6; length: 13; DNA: TGTGCCAGCAGGGGGGGGGAGGAAGCTGAAGCTTTCTTT; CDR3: CASRGGEEAEAFF
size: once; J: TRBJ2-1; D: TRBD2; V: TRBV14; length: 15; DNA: TGTGCCAGCAGCCAAGAGAGCGGGAGTTACAATGAGCAGTTCTTC; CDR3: CASSQESGSYNEQFF
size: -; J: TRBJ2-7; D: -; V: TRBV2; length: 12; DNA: TGTGCCAGCAGGGCAGGGGGAGGCGAGCAGTACTTC; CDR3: CASRAGGGEQYF